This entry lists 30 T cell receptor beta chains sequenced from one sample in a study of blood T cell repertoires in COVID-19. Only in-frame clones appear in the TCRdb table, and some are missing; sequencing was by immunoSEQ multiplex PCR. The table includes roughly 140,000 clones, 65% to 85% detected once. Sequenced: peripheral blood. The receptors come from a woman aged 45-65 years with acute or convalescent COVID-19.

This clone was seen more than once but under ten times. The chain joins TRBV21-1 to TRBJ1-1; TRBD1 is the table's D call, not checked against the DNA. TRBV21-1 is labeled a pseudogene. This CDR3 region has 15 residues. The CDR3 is CASSKGAVGDTEAFF. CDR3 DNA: TGTGCCAGCAGCAAAGGGGCCGTAGGGGACACTGAAGCTTTCTTT.

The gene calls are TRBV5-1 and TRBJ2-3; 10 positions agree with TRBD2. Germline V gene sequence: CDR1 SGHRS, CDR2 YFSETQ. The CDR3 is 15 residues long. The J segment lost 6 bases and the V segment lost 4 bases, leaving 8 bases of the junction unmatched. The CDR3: CASSATSGVWDTQYF. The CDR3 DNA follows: TGCGCCAGCAGCGCCACTAGCGGGGTTTGGGATACGCAGTATTTT.

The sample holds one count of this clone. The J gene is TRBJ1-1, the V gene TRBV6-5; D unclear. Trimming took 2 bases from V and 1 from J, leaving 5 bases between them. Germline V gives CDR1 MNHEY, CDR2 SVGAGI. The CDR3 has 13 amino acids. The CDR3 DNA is TGTGCCAGCAGTTACACAAGGAACACTGAAGCTTTCTTT. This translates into CASSYTRNTEAFF.

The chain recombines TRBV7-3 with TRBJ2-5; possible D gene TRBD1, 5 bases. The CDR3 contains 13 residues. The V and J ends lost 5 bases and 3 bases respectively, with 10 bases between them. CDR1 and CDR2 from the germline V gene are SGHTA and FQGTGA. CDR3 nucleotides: TGTGCCAGCAGCCGCTCCAGGGAAGAGACCCAGTACTTC. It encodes CASSRSREETQYF.

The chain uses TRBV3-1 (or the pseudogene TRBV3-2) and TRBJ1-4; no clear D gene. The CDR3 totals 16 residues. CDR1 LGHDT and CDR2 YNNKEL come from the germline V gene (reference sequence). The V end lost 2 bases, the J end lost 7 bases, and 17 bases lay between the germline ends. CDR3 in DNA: TGTGCCAGCAGCCAAATTAGCGGCAGGCTCGGTGAAAAACTGTTTTTT. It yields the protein CASSQISGRLGEKLFF.

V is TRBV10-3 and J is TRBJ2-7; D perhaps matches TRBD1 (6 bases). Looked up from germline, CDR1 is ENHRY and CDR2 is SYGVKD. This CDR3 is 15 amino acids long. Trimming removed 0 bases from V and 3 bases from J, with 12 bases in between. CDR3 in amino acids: CAISESQGHYYEQYF. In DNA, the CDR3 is TGTGCCATCAGTGAGTCCCAGGGGCACTACTACGAGCAGTACTTC.

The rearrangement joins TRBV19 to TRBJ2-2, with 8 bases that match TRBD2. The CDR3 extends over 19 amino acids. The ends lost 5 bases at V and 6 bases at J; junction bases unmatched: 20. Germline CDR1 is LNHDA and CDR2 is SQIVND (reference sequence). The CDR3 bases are TGTGCCAGTAGTCCAGGCACACCCGGGACTAGTAGTTTTCCCGGGGAGCTGTTTTTT. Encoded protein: CASSPGTPGTSSFPGELFF.

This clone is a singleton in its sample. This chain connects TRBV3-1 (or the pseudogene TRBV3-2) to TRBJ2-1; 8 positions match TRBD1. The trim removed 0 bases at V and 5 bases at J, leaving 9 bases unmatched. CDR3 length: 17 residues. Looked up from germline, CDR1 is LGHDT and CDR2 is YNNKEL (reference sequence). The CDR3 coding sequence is TGTGCCAGCAGCCAAGATTTCCAGGACAGGGAGGACAATGAGCAGTTCTTC. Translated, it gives CASSQDFQDREDNEQFF.

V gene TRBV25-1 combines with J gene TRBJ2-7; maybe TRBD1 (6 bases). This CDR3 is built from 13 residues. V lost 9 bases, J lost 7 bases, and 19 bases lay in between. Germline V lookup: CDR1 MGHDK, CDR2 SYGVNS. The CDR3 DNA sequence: TGTGCCAGGAACCGGGACACACTACGAGAGCAGTACTTC. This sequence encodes CARNRDTLREQYF.

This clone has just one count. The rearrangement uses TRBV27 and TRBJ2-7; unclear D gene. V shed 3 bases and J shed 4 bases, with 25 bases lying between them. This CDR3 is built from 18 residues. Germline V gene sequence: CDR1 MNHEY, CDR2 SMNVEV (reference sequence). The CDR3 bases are TGTGCCAGCAGTTTTAACATCCCTGCCGCCGGCAACGGGTACGAGCAGTACTTC. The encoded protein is CASSFNIPAAGNGYEQYF.

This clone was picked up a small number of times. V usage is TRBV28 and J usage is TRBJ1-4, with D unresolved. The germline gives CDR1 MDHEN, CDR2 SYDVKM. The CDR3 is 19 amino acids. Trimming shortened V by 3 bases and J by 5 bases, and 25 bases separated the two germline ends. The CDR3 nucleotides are TGTGCCAGCAGTTTCATCTTCTCCGGGTCAGTCTCATCGAATGAAAAACTGTTTTTT. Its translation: CASSFIFSGSVSSNEKLFF.

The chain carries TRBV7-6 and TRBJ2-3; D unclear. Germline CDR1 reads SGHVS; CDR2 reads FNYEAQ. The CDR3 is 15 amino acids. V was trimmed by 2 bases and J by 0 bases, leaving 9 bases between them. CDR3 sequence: CASSLSTLSTDTQYF. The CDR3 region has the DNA TGTGCCAGCAGCTTAAGCACCCTAAGCACAGATACGCAGTATTTT.

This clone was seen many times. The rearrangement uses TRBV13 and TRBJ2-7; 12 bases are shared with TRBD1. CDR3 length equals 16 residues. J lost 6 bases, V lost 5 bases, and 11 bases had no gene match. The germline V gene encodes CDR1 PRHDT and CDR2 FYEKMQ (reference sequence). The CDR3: CASSAVPGQGASEQYF. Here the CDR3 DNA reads TGTGCCAGCAGCGCTGTCCCGGGACAGGGGGCATCCGAGCAGTACTTC.

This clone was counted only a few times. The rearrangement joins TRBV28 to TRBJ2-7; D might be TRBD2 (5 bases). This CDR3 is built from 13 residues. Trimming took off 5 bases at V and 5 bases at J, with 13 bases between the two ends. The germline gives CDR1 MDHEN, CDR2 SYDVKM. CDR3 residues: CASSLGERNEQYF. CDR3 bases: TGTGCCAGCAGTCTCGGGGAACGCAACGAGCAGTACTTC.

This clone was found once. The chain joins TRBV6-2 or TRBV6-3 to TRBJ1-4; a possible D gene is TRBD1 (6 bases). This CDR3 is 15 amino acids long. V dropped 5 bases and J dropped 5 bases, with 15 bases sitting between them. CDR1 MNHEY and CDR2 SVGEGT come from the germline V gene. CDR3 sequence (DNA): TGTGCCAGCAGTAAAGGACAGACTCCAAATGAAAAACTGTTTTTT. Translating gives CASSKGQTPNEKLFF.

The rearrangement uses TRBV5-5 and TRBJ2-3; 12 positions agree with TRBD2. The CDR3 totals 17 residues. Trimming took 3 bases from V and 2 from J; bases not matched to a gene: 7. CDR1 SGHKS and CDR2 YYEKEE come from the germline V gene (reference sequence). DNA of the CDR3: TGTGCCAGCAGCTGGACTAGCGGGGATATACTCACAGATACGCAGTATTTT. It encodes CASSWTSGDILTDTQYF.

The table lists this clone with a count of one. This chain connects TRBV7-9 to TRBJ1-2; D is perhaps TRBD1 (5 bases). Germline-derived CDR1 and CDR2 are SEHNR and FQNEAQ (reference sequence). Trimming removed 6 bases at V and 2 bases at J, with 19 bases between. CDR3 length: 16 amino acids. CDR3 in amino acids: CASSRLVQAGNYGYTF. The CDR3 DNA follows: TGTGCCAGCAGTCGCCTCGTCCAGGCAGGGAACTATGGCTACACCTTC.

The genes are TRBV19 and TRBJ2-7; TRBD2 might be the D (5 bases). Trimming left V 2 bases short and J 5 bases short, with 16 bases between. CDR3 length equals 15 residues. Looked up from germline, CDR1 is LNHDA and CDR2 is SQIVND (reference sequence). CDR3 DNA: TGTGCCAGTAGTATAATGTGGGGAGTTATGGACGAGCAGTACTTC. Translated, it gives CASSIMWGVMDEQYF.

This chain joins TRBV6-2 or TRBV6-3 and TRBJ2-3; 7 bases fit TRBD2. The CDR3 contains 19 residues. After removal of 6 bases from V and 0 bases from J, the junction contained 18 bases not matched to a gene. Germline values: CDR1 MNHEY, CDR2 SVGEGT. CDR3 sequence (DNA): TGTGCCAGCAGCCGTAAAACTTCAACTAGCGAGGGAAGCACAGATACGCAGTATTTT. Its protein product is CASSRKTSTSEGSTDTQYF.

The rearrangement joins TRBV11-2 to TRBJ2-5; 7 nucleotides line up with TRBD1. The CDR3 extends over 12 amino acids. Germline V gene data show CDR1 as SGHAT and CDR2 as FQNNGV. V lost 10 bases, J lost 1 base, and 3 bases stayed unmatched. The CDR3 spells CAIGGSQETQYF. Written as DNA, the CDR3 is TGTGCCATAGGGGGCAGCCAAGAGACCCAGTACTTC.

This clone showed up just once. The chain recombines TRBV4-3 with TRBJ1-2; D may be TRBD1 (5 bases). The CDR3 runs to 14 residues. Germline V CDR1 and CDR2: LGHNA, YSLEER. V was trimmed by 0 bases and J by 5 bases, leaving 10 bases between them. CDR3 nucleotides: TGCGCCAGCAGCCAAGAGCAGGGAGGGTATGGCTACACCTTC. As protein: CASSQEQGGYGYTF.

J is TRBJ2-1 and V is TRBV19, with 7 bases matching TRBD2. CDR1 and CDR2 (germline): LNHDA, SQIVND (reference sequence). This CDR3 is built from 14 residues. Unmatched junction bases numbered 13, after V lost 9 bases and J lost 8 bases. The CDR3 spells CASKDSTSPHEQFF. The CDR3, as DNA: TGTGCCAGCAAAGACTCGACTAGCCCACATGAGCAGTTCTTC.

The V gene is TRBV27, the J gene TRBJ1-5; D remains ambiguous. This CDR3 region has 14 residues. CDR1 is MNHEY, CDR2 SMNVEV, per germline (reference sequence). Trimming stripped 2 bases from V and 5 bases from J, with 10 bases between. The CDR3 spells CASSLVAGHQPQHF. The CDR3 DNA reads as TGTGCCAGCAGTTTAGTGGCAGGCCATCAGCCCCAGCATTTT.

CDR3 bases: TGCGCCAGCAGCCAAGATTTGGGTAGCGGGGCCTCCTACGAGCAGTACTTC. The encoded protein is CASSQDLGSGASYEQYF. The chain links TRBV4-3 to TRBJ2-7, with 8 bases identical to TRBD2. Germline V lookup: CDR1 LGHNA, CDR2 YSLEER. This CDR3 has 17 residues. V shed 0 bases, J shed 0 bases, and the junction held 7 bases outside the gene matches.

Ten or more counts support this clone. The CDR3 DNA reads as TGTGCCAGTAGTATCGGGAATTCACCCCTCCACTTT. The encoded protein is CASSIGNSPLHF. The rearrangement links TRBV19 to TRBJ1-6; the D is unclear. The CDR3 extends over 12 amino acids. Per germline, CDR1 LNHDA and CDR2 SQIVND (reference sequence). Trimming removed 3 bases from V and 7 bases from J, with 4 bases in between.

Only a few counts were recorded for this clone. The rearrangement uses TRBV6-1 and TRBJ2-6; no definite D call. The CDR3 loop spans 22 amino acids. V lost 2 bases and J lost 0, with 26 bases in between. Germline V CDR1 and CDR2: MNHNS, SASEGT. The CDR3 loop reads CASSEWWRDGARLGSGANVLTF. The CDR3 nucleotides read TGTGCCAGCAGTGAATGGTGGCGCGACGGTGCGCGGTTGGGCTCTGGGGCCAACGTCCTGACTTTC.

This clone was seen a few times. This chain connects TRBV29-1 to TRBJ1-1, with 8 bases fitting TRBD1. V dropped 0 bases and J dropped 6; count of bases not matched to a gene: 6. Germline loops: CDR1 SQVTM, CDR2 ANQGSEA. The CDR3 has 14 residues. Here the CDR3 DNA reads TGCAGCGTTGAAGATTCCCTACAGGGGGCTGAAGCTTTCTTT. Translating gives CSVEDSLQGAEAFF.

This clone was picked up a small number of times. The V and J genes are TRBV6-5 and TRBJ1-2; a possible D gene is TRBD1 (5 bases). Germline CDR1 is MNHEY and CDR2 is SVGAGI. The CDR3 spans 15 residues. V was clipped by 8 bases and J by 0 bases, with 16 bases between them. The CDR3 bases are TGTGCCAGCCTAGGGCAGGGCGCAGCTAACTATGGCTACACCTTC. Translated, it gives CASLGQGAANYGYTF.

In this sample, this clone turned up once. CDR3 in amino acids: CASSLAEGVPTDTQYF. The CDR3 region has the DNA TGCGCCAGCAGCTTGGCTGAAGGGGTACCCACAGATACGCAGTATTTT. The V and J genes are TRBV5-1 and TRBJ2-3, with a tentative D call TRBD1 (5 bases). V lost 0 bases and J 2 bases, leaving 13 bases between the germline ends. This CDR3 is 16 amino acids long. Germline V gene lookup returns CDR1 SGHRS and CDR2 YFSETQ.

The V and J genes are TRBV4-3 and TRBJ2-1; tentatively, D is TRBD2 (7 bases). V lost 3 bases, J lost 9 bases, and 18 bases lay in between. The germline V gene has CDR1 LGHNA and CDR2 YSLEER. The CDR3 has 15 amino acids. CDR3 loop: CASSQAWGGRGEQFF. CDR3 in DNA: TGCGCCAGCAGCCAGGCTTGGGGGGGGCGCGGTGAGCAGTTCTTC.